The rows below give T cell receptor beta chains drawn from one sample of a study of STAT5B mutations in CD4+ large granular lymphocyte leukemia. The assay was immunoSEQ multiplex PCR, and TCRdb's table has in-frame clones only and misses some. The table has more than 130 clones, 50% to 65% seen once. The sequenced sample consisted of PBMCs. The receptor set was obtained from a man in his sixties or seventies with CD4+ T-cell large granular lymphocyte leukemia. The CDR3 runs from the conserved cysteine through the conserved F or W. A D gene is named only where the DNA matches it firmly. Rows may omit the clone size; those that give it use once, few, many or a size class.

j_gene,v_gene,d_gene,abundance,CDR3nt,CDR3aa
TRBJ1-1,TRBV5-1,.,.,TGCGCCAGCAGATTCAACAGCCAAATGAACACTGAAGCTTTCTTT,CASRFNSQMNTEAFF
TRBJ1-5,TRBV7-2,TRBD1,hyperexpanded,TGTGCCAGCAGTTCTCAAGGGGGCGATCAGCCCCAGCATTTT,CASSSQGGDQPQHF
TRBJ2-6,TRBV28,.,few,TGTGCCAGCAGTGTTTGTCGTCCTTCACAAAGTCGGGCCAACGTCCTGACTTTC,CASSVCRPSQSRANVLTF
TRBJ2-4,TRBV19,.,.,TGTGCCACGGGGCTAGGGCTAAACATTCAGTACTTC,CATGLGLNIQYF
TRBJ2-2,TRBV6-1,TRBD1,.,TGTGCCAGCAGTCCGCGGACAGGGGCCACCGGGGAGCTGTTTTTT,CASSPRTGATGELFF
TRBJ2-3,TRBV19,TRBD2,large,TGTGCCAGTAGTCGGGGGGGAGGCGCAGATACGCAGTATTTT,CASSRGGGADTQYF
TRBJ2-2,TRBV6-4,.,.,TGTGCCAGCAGTGAAGGGGACACCGGGGAGCTGTTTTTT,CASSEGDTGELFF
TRBJ2-1,TRBV9,.,few,TGTGCCAGCAGCTTCGGGGCGCAGGGGGGCAATGAGCAGTTCTTC,CASSFGAQGGNEQFF
TRBJ2-7,TRBV4-3,TRBD1,.,TGCGCCAGCAGCCGGGATCTCGGGACAGCCGCCTACGAGCAGTACTTC,CASSRDLGTAAYEQYF
TRBJ1-1,TRBV9,.,.,TGTGCCAGCAGCGTAGACCCGGATCGAACTGAAGCTTTCTTT,CASSVDPDRTEAFF
TRBJ2-2,TRBV19,.,.,TGTGCCAGTGAGGCGGTCACCGGGGAGCTGTTTTTT,CASEAVTGELFF
TRBJ1-2,TRBV19,.,few,TGTGCCAGTACCCCTTATGGCGGGGAGAAACCTAACTATGGCTACACCTTC,CASTPYGGEKPNYGYTF
TRBJ2-2,TRBV7-6,.,.,TGTGCCAGCAGCCCCCTGGGCACCGGGGAGCTGTTTTTT,CASSPLGTGELFF
TRBJ2-7,TRBV2,.,.,TGTGCCAGCAGCTGGCCCAGGGCGGTCCACGAGCAGTACTTC,CASSWPRAVHEQYF
TRBJ2-5,TRBV28,TRBD2,.,TGTGCCAGCAGTTTCTTACCCGGGACTAGCGGCATCCAAGAGACCCAGTACTTC,CASSFLPGTSGIQETQYF
TRBJ2-5,TRBV18,TRBD2,.,TGTGCCAGCTCACCAGCGGGAGGAGAGACCCAGTACTTC,CASSPAGGETQYF
TRBJ2-5,TRBV29-1,.,few,TGCAGCGTTGAAGATCCCGGGCCCCAAGAGACCCAGTACTTC,CSVEDPGPQETQYF
TRBJ2-1,TRBV7-9,.,few,TGTGCCAGCAGCTTAGCGGGAGTCCCCCCGGGCAATGAGCAGTTCTTC,CASSLAGVPPGNEQFF
TRBJ2-3,TRBV19,.,large,TGTGCCAGTAGTCGGAGGGGGGGCGCAGATACGCAGTATTTT,CASSRRGGADTQYF
TRBJ1-2,TRBV27,.,.,TGTGCCAGCAGAGAGGAGGGAGAGGACTATGGCTACACCTTC,CASREEGEDYGYTF
TRBJ2-2,TRBV9,.,few,TGTGCCAGCAGCGTAGATTGGAGCAACACCGGGGAGCTGTTTTTT,CASSVDWSNTGELFF
TRBJ2-7,TRBV4-3,.,hyperexpanded,TGCGCCAGCAGCCAAGTCCGACAGTCCTACGAGCAGTACTTC,CASSQVRQSYEQYF
TRBJ2-2,TRBV6-4,.,few,TGTGCCAGCAGTGAGTCCCCCACCGGGGAGCTGTTTTTT,CASSESPTGELFF
TRBJ1-2,TRBV5-1,TRBD1,few,TGCGCCAGCAGCTTGGAGGCAGGGGGCGCGGGAGGCTACACCTTC,CASSLEAGGAGGYTF
TRBJ2-3,TRBV5-1,TRBD2,.,TGCGCCAGCAGCTTATTAGCGGGGAGCACAGATACGCAGTATTTT,CASSLLAGSTDTQYF
TRBJ2-7,TRBV7-2,.,hyperexpanded,TGTGCCAGCAGCTTGAGAGGGGGTTTTTCCTACGAGCAGTACTTC,CASSLRGGFSYEQYF
TRBJ2-7,TRBV2,.,.,TGTGCCAGCAGTGAAGGCCCAGCCTACGAGCAGTATTTC,CASSEGPAYEQYF
TRBJ1-2,TRBV5-4,.,.,TGTGCCAGCCGCAGTCGACCAGGAAAGACCTATGGCTACACCTTC,CASRSRPGKTYGYTF
TRBJ2-4,TRBV28,.,.,TGTGCCAGCAGTTTATTGGGAGGAACTAGCCAAAGCGTGATTCAGTACTTC,CASSLLGGTSQSVIQYF
TRBJ2-1,TRBV11-3,.,.,TGTGCCAGCAGCTTAGGGGTGATAGCGGTGGATGAGCAGTTCTTC,CASSLGVIAVDEQFF
TRBJ2-3,TRBV6-4,.,.,TGTGCCAGCAGTGAAGGCGCCAGGGGGGGAGATACGCAGTATTTT,CASSEGARGGDTQYF
TRBJ2-2,TRBV6-1,TRBD2,.,TGTGCCAGCACCGCACTAGCGGGGGACACCGGGGAGCTGTTTTTT,CASTALAGDTGELFF
TRBJ1-2,TRBV6-1,.,once,TGTGCCAGCAGTGCCCGACAGGACTATGGCTACACCTTC,CASSARQDYGYTF
TRBJ2-1,TRBV6-1,TRBD2,.,TGTGCCAGCAGTGAAGTAGCGGGAGGCCGGGATGAGCAGTTCTTC,CASSEVAGGRDEQFF
TRBJ1-6,TRBV14,.,.,TGTGCCAGCAGCCAAACAGGGAGAGGCTCACCCCTCCACTTT,CASSQTGRGSPLHF
TRBJ2-3,TRBV12-5,.,.,TGTGCTAGTGGGGCAGGGCCCCGCGGAGATACGCAGTATTTT,CASGAGPRGDTQYF
TRBJ2-5,TRBV20-1,.,.,TGCAGTGCTAGAGGGCCCGCCCAGTACTTC,CSARGPAQYF
TRBJ2-7,TRBV5-6,TRBD1,large,TGTGCCAGCAGCGGGACAGGGACTCTCTACGAGCAGTACTTC,CASSGTGTLYEQYF
TRBJ2-7,TRBV9,.,few,TGTGCCAGCAGCGTAGGCGCCGGGCCAGCCTACGAGCAGTACTTC,CASSVGAGPAYEQYF
TRBJ1-6,TRBV25-1,TRBD1,.,TGTGCCACTTCCGGGACAGGGGGCTACAATTCACCCCTCCACTTT,CATSGTGGYNSPLHF
TRBJ2-3,TRBV19,TRBD2,.,TGTGCCAGTAGTCGGGGGGGGGACGCAGATACGCAGTATTTT,CASSRGGDADTQYF
TRBJ1-5,TRBV7-2,.,few,TGTGCCAGCAGCTTAGGTTCCAGGGGCCAGCCCCAGCATTTT,CASSLGSRGQPQHF
TRBJ1-5,TRBV7-9,TRBD1,.,TGTGCCAGCATCCTAGGGAGCAGGGGGCGGGCGCCCCAGCATTTT,CASILGSRGRAPQHF
TRBJ2-6,TRBV10-2,.,.,TGCGCCAGCAGTGAGGGGTGGAGTATGGGGGCCAACGTCCTGACTTTC,CASSEGWSMGANVLTF
TRBJ2-5,TRBV4-1,.,.,TGCGCCAGCAGCCAGCAGACGACGGGGCAAGAGACCCAGTACTTC,CASSQQTTGQETQYF
TRBJ2-3,TRBV19,.,large,TGTGCCAGTAGTCGGGGAGGGGGCGCAGATACGCAGTATTTT,CASSRGGGADTQYF
TRBJ2-2,TRBV28,TRBD2,.,TGTGCCAGCAGTTCCCTCGGGAGGCTTGACGGGGAGCTGTTTTTT,CASSSLGRLDGELFF
TRBJ1-1,TRBV19,TRBD1,few,TGTGCCAGTAGTCCCCGGACAGGGCGGGTCGCTGAAGCTTTCTTT,CASSPRTGRVAEAFF
TRBJ1-2,TRBV6-1,TRBD1,.,TGTGCCAGCAGTGAGGGTGCAGGGGGCTATGGCTACACCTTC,CASSEGAGGYGYTF
TRBJ1-2,TRBV6-5,.,.,TGTGCCAGCAGTTACGGGCACCTCTATGGCTACACCTTC,CASSYGHLYGYTF